The 7 T cell receptor beta chains below all came from one sample that was sequenced in a study of T cells in Graves' hyperthyroidism and ophthalmopathy. Template material for amplifying TCR beta CDR3 regions consisted of RNA transcripts. First-round RT-PCR with HTBI primers amplified the TCR CDR3 region. TCRdb passed the multiplex PCR reads through MiXCR, listing each CDR3 protein once. The sample yields under 400,000 distinct CDR3 sequences, approximately 15% seen once. Specimen: blood. Receptor source: a man aged 25-40 years with Graves' hyperthyroidism.

This clonotype was recorded many times. V gene TRBV5-1 combines with J gene TRBJ2-1, with D perhaps TRBD1 (8 bases). This CDR3 comprises 16 residues. The germline V gene encodes CDR1 SGHRS and CDR2 YFSETQ. V dropped 3 bases and J dropped 6 bases, with 19 bases sitting between them. CDR3 in DNA: TGCGCCAGCAGCTCCCAGGGGGCGGGAGAAGGCAATGAGCAGTTCTTC. Residues: CASSSQGAGEGNEQFF.

Many counts were recorded for this clonotype. This chain uses TRBV28 with TRBJ1-1, with D perhaps TRBD1 (5 bases). V was clipped by 3 bases and J by 0 bases, with 8 bases between them. CDR3 size: 14 residues. Germline CDR1 is MDHEN and CDR2 is SYDVKM. The CDR3 coding sequence is TGTGCCAGCAGTTTTTGGGGGGTGAACACTGAAGCTTTCTTT. This codes for CASSFWGVNTEAFF.

The chain is built from TRBV29-1 and TRBJ1-1, with unresolved D. Germline CDR1 and CDR2: SQVTM and ANQGSEA. Between the trimmed V and J ends, which lost 6 bases and 4 bases, there was a span of 15 bases. The CDR3 runs to 13 residues. CDR3 residues: CSVAMRVATEAFF. CDR3 nucleotides: TGCAGCGTGGCGATGAGGGTAGCCACTGAAGCTTTCTTT.

The V gene is TRBV11-3, the J gene TRBJ2-1; 11 positions agree with TRBD2. Germline V gene sequence: CDR1 SGHNT, CDR2 YENEEA. V lost 1 base and J lost 6; bases outside the gene matches: 8. CDR3 length: 17 residues. CDR3 in amino acids: CASSLVTSGGGGNEQFF. Here the CDR3 DNA reads TGTGCCAGCAGCTTAGTAACTAGCGGGGGAGGGGGCAATGAGCAGTTCTTC.

Of note for this clonotype: The germline gene is not matched at one end of the junction; a read error may be the cause. The chain joins TRBV19 to TRBJ2-7; 7 nucleotides match TRBD1. Per the germline V gene, CDR1 is LNHDA and CDR2 is SQIVND (reference sequence). The CDR3 runs to 16 residues. CDR3 residues: CASRPATPGQPYEQLF. CDR3 coding DNA: TGTGCCAGTAGACCTGCTACCCCGGGACAGCCATACGAGCAGCTCTTC.

The V gene is TRBV6-2 or TRBV6-3, the J gene TRBJ2-7; 8 nucleotides match TRBD2. Germline V gene lookup returns CDR1 MNHEY and CDR2 SVGEGT. CDR3 size: 17 residues. Trimming took 7 bases from V and 4 from J; bases not matched to a gene: 18. The CDR3 DNA reads as TGTGCCAGCACACAGGACTACGGGACTAGGGTGCAGTACGAGCAGTACTTC. It encodes CASTQDYGTRVQYEQYF.

This clonotype has just a few counts. The chain uses TRBV7-9 and TRBJ2-1; 7 bases agree with TRBD2. Germline-derived CDR1 and CDR2 are SEHNR and FQNEAQ (reference sequence). The V segment lost 7 bases and the J segment 0 bases; nucleotides outside the gene matches: 6. This CDR3 comprises 15 residues. The CDR3 coding sequence is TGTGCCAGCACCCCTGGGAGGGGCTCCTACAATGAGCAGTTCTTC. Translating it yields CASTPGRGSYNEQFF. Looking up the rest from reference TRBV7-9 and TRBJ2-1 gives the full variable domain: DTGVSQNPRHKITKRGQNVTFRCDPISEHNRLYWYRQTLGQGPEFLTYFQNEAQLEKSRLLSDRFSAERPKGSFSTLEIQRTEQGDSAMYLCASTPGRGSYNEQFFGPGTRLTVL.